The sequence of this T cell receptor (beta chain) was determined in a study of cytomegalovirus exposure and HLA in healthy donors (dated by TCRdb to 2016 to 2017). At the level of the whole study: According to a later analysis, one platform produced both the roughly 120 validation repertoires and the approximately 600 repertoires of the first cohort. A separate validation cohort of approximately 120 different subjects was used in addition to the approximately 700-subject first cohort. To predict cytomegalovirus infection status, the study combined high-throughput TCR immunosequencing, statistical association of individual TCRs with disease status, and machine learning. The study was designed to test whether signatures of past pathogen exposure could be identified by cataloging public T cell receptors. General study outcomes and caveats: A later analysis found that TCRs clustered in the first cohort also tended to co-occur in the roughly 120 validation repertoires, with approximately 93% of cluster scores above 0. In both the original and validation cohorts, the classifier was reported to diagnose cytomegalovirus status with high specificity and sensitivity. The validation cohort had no HLA typing available for a later analysis, so co-occurrence within that cohort was assessed over all 130 or so repertoires. In the study, 164 TCR beta chains were listed as associated with cytomegalovirus. The authors suggested that the approach could potentially be extended to other disease states and immunological phenotypes. Across donors, most TCR sequences were observed very rarely, whereas some public TCRs were present in many individuals. Three of the identified cytomegalovirus-associated TCR beta chains were confirmed in vitro to be specific for cytomegalovirus antigens.

The library was built by means of the immunoSEQ multiplex PCR assay. Processing in the source paper ran as follows. To diagnose cytomegalovirus status from the catalog of TCR beta chain sequences, a statistical classification framework was built. Imported from immuneACCESS, the table was reduced by TCRdb to in-frame sequences with V and J called. These copies leave out some clones; in studies compared against another copy, an unresolved V gene accounts for under half, and the cause of the remainder is not known. The DNA was the basis for D and trimming; V, J and clone size are from that table. The sample contains approximately 280,000 clones, 88% of them found a single time. Approximately 0.9% of the sample belongs to the ten largest clones. Turning to this clone: Its antigen has not been determined. Nothing much larger sits one base from this clone, and base qualities are not available.

From the cysteine through the phenylalanine, the CDR3 covers 15 amino acids. The CDR3 DNA has 45 bases and is translated from base 1. CDR1 SGHAT and CDR2 FQNNGV were looked up in the germline V gene. V has 1 base trimmed and J has 3 bases trimmed; junction bases matching no gene number 5. Donors formed part of the validation cohort, which comprised 120 subjects and was distinct from the first cohort of 666 subjects. The sequencing input was PBMCs. This sequence uses TRBV11-2 and TRBJ2-7, and TRBD2 matches 8 of the central bases. This TCR was sampled from a woman younger than 35 in good health and CMV-seronegative. CDR3 loop: CASSLVAGGLYEQYF. The nucleotide sequence is TGTGCCAGCAGCTTAGTTGCGGGGGGCCTCTACGAGCAGTACTTC.